The entry below gives a single T cell receptor (beta chain) sequence along with its context. This clone was counted only a few times. Its antigen is currently not known. No base-level quality is on record; no much larger clone is a single base apart. These data originate in a study of PD-1 blockade in classical Hodgkin lymphoma (TCRdb year 2020). Concerning the study at large: Nivolumab dosing was 3 mg/kg intravenously every 2 weeks, continuing until either disease progression or unacceptable toxicity. The study used TCR beta sequencing and CyTOF to define a peripheral blood immune signature of response to PD-1 blockade in classical Hodgkin lymphoma.

Genomic DNA was isolated using the Qiagen DNeasy kit from unsorted PBMCs as well as from negatively selected CD4+ and CD8+ fractions. TCR beta CDR3 regions were subjected to amplification by immunoSEQ multiplex PCR with primers that anneal to V and J segments. Amplification bias was minimized using a synthetic immune receptor repertoire, and residual bias was removed computationally after sequencing. On the authors' methods: Repertoire diversity was quantified as the Shannon entropy index using custom Python scripts. Unsorted, CD4+ and CD8+ repertoires were analyzed separately, except for combined analyses in which CD4+ and CD8+ sequences were merged in silico. Clonal expansion was defined as at least a 2-fold frequency increase after treatment relative to C1D1, with a pseudocount of 0.5 for undetected baseline clones. Singleton clones were defined as clones with 0 or 1 copy at C1D1, and non-singleton clones were defined as clones with 2 or more copies. Clones expanded in unsorted samples were assigned a CD4+, CD8+ or unknown annotation through matching of protein sequences in sorted samples from the same patient. Diversity changes from C1D1 to C4D1 were tested in paired samples using Wilcoxon tests. TCRdb's version of the immuneACCESS table is confined to in-frame rearrangements and falls short of the full clone set. An unresolved V gene accounts for under half of the shortfall where checked; the remainder is of unknown origin. V, J and clone size reflect that table, while D and trimming were determined from the DNA. The sample table holds 25,000 to 35,000 clones, of which around 71% were seen once. Over 2.5% of the sample rests with the top ten.

Summary of the overall study and its limitations: Newly diagnosed patients were reported to have lower baseline TCR diversity than healthy donors, and relapsed/refractory patients were reported to have lower baseline TCR diversity still. The study was restricted to a single clinical trial cohort, and the causes of repertoire differences, possibly disease activity or prior therapy, were left undefined. A significant rise by C4D1 was seen in CD4+ but not CD8+ TCR diversity (p=0.0027 vs p=0.16), with the rise being most apparent in complete responders (p=0.02). Trial patients with a complete response had baseline diversity similar to that of newly diagnosed patients, while partial responders and progressors had significantly lower diversity. Lower diversity was seen in patients whose nivolumab began less than 1 year after ASCT, and these patients were left out of later analyses so that immune reconstitution would not confound the results.

Read against the paper, the sample's time point label means: cycle 2 day 1 (C2D1) of nivolumab. All trial patients had relapsed after autologous stem cell transplantation, with cohorts A, B and C differing in prior brentuximab vedotin exposure. The trial cohort comprised some 60 patients with relapsed/refractory classical Hodgkin lymphoma whose best overall responses were complete response, partial response or progressive disease. Single-agent nivolumab was administered to trial patients in the multi-cohort phase II CheckMate 205 trial. An independent review committee assessed best overall response by applying the 2007 International Working Group response criteria. PBMCs from the trial were collected at three points: immediately before nivolumab initiation (C1D1), and during therapy at cycle 2 day 1 and cycle 4 day 1. Peripheral blood was collected in 8 mL Vacutainer Cell Preparation Tubes, from which PBMCs were isolated by centrifugation and then cryopreserved.

Looking up the germline V gene yields CDR1 SGHDT and CDR2 YYEEEE. V is shortened by 0 bases, J by 5 bases, and the region joining them spans 17 bases. The CDR3 covers 16 residues, taking in both the cysteine and the phenylalanine. The entry retains the CDR3 DNA only, 48 bases that are in frame from base 1. Sample: peripheral blood mononuclear cells (PBMCs), taken before the second cycle of nivolumab. The V gene is TRBV5-6 and the J gene is TRBJ1-1; the D region possibly corresponds to TRBD1 (5 bases align). This TCR came from a human donor with classical Hodgkin lymphoma. The CDR3 loop reads CASSLVGQTERTEAFF. The bases are TGTGCCAGCAGCTTGGTCGGGCAGACAGAACGGACTGAAGCTTTCTTT.